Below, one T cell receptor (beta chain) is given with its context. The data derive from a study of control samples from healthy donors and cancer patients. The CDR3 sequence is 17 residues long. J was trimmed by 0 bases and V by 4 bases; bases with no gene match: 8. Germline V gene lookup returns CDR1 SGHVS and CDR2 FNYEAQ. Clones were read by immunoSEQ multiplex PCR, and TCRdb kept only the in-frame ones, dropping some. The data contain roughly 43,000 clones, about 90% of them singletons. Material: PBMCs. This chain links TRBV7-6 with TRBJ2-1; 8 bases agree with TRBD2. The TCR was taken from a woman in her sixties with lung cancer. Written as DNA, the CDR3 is TGTGCCAGCAGCTCGCCCACTAGCGGTCGCTCCTACAATGAGCAGTTCTTC. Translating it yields CASSSPTSGRSYNEQFF. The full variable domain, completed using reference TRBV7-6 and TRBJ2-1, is GAGVSQSPRYKVTKRGQDVALRCDPISGHVSLYWYRQALGQGPEFLTYFNYEAQQDKSGLPNDRFSAERPEGSISTLTIQRTEQRDSAMYRCASSSPTSGRSYNEQFFGPGTRLTVL.